Below, 16 T cell receptor beta chains from the same sample are listed, as sequenced in a study of tumor-infiltrating lymphocytes in localized non-small cell lung cancer. Only in-frame clones appear in the TCRdb table, and some are missing; sequencing was by immunoSEQ multiplex PCR. Of approximately 13,000 clones in the sample, around 68% were seen once. The sequencing input was lung tumor tissue. Every receptor here comes from a human donor with non-small cell lung cancer.

The rearrangement uses TRBV5-4 and TRBJ1-5; D ambiguous. The germline V gene has CDR1 SGHNT and CDR2 YYREEE (reference sequence). This CDR3 region has 13 residues. Trimming cost V 5 bases and J 2 bases, with 8 bases left between them. The CDR3 loop reads CASSFSGNQPQHF. The CDR3 bases are TGTGCCAGCAGTTTCTCGGGCAATCAGCCCCAGCATTTT.

The sample holds one count of this clone. The CDR3 bases are TGCGCCAGCAGCTCGCCCGATACAGGGGAATTCTCTGAAGCTTTCTTT. It is translated as CASSSPDTGEFSEAFF. J is TRBJ1-1 and V is TRBV5-1; 7 positions agree with TRBD1. V lost 3 bases to trimming and J lost 6 bases; unmatched junction nucleotides: 14. From germline, CDR1 is SGHRS and CDR2 YFSETQ. CDR3 length: 16 amino acids.

This clone was detected once. The chain recombines TRBV5-1 with TRBJ1-4; 7 positions match TRBD1. The CDR3 is 15 residues long. Germline V lookup: CDR1 SGHRS, CDR2 YFSETQ. V lost 7 bases and J lost 5; bases outside the gene matches: 11. CDR3 coding DNA: TGCGCCAGCTGCACCCTAGGGACAGAGAATGAAAAACTGTTTTTT. Residues: CASCTLGTENEKLFF.

The V and J genes are TRBV9 and TRBJ2-3; D unresolved. Germline V gene data show CDR1 as SGDLS and CDR2 as YYNGEE. The CDR3 is 13 residues long. V shed 0 bases and J shed 4 bases, with 6 bases lying between them. CDR3 sequence (DNA): TGTGCCAGCAGCGTAGGTATATCAGATACGCAGTATTTT. Amino acids: CASSVGISDTQYF.

V and J are TRBV6-9 and TRBJ1-2; D is uncertain. Germline CDR1 is MNHGY and CDR2 is SVAAGI. V lost 6 bases, J lost 3 bases, and 11 bases lay in between. The CDR3 sequence is 13 residues long. The CDR3 loop is CASRADGYYGYTF. The CDR3 nucleotides are TGTGCCAGCAGGGCCGACGGATACTATGGCTACACCTTC.

This clone was counted between two and nine times. The CDR3 sequence: CASIPGRYTEAFF. The CDR3, as DNA: TGTGCCAGCATTCCAGGGAGGTACACTGAAGCTTTCTTT. This rearrangement joins TRBV7-2 to TRBJ1-1; TRBD1 is a possible D gene (5 bases). CDR1 is SGHTA, CDR2 FQGNSA, per germline. Deletions cut 7 bases from V and 3 bases from J, with 12 bases between. The CDR3 length is 13 residues.

The chain employs TRBV30 and TRBJ1-3; D uncertain. The V end was cut by 3 bases, the J end by 0 bases, with 9 bases between. The CDR3 sequence is 14 residues long. Germline CDR1 reads GTSNPN; CDR2 reads SVGIG (reference sequence). The CDR3 nucleotides are TGTGCCTGGAGAATAGATCCCTCTGGAAACACCATATATTTT. This encodes CAWRIDPSGNTIYF.

This clone was seen more than once but under ten times. This chain connects TRBV9 to TRBJ2-3; 10 nucleotides align to TRBD2. CDR3 size: 16 residues. Germline CDR1 SGDLS, CDR2 YYNGEE. J was trimmed by 1 base and V by 2 bases; bases with no gene match: 4. The CDR3 spells CASSVLAGVRTDTQYF. CDR3 bases: TGTGCCAGCAGCGTCCTAGCGGGAGTGCGCACAGATACGCAGTATTTT.

CDR3 amino acids: CASSLLGGATSYEQYF. The CDR3 coding sequence is TGTGCCAGCAGCCTCCTTGGAGGGGCCACCTCCTACGAGCAGTACTTC. The chain couples TRBV11-2 to TRBJ2-7, with D possibly TRBD2 on 6 matching bases. Trimming took 5 bases from V and 0 from J, leaving 17 bases between them. This CDR3 comprises 16 residues. The germline V gene encodes CDR1 SGHAT and CDR2 FQNNGV.

The chain carries TRBV18 and TRBJ1-1; the D is unclear. Germline V gene sequence: CDR1 KGHSH, CDR2 LQKENI. The CDR3 sequence is 13 residues long. The V and J ends lost 4 bases and 1 base respectively, with 7 bases between them. DNA for the CDR3: TGTGCCAGCTCACGAACAGAGAACACTGAAGCTTTCTTT. This encodes CASSRTENTEAFF. Together with reference TRBV18 and TRBJ1-1, the CDR3 gives the full variable domain: NAGVMQNPRHLVRRRGQEARLRCSPMKGHSHVYWYRQLPEEGLKFMVYLQKENIIDESGMPKERFSAEFPKEGPSILRIQQVVRGDSAAYFCASSRTENTEAFFGQGTRLTVV.

This clone was observed a few times. The rearrangement joins TRBV10-1 to TRBJ2-2; D remains unclear. CDR1 WNHNN and CDR2 SYGVQD come from the germline V gene (reference sequence). Trimming removed 0 bases at V and 6 bases at J, with 11 bases between. The CDR3 consists of 15 residues. CDR3 coding DNA: TGCGCCAGCAGTGAGTCGAAGGATTACGCCGGGGAGCTGTTTTTT. Its translation is CASSESKDYAGELFF.

Here the CDR3 DNA reads TGTGCCAGCACACCAGGGGGCCAGGCTAATGAAAAACTGTTTTTT. Translation: CASTPGGQANEKLFF. The chain links TRBV6-1 to TRBJ1-4; 8 bases agree with TRBD1. The CDR3 runs to 15 residues. From germline, CDR1 is MNHNS and CDR2 SASEGT. The V and J ends lost 7 bases and 3 bases, in that order; junction bases with no gene match: 7.

This clone has only a few counts. This chain uses TRBV7-3 with TRBJ2-5, with 9 bases that match TRBD2. The CDR3 extends over 16 amino acids. Germline lookup yields CDR1 SGHTA and CDR2 FQGTGA. J gave up 0 bases and V 0 bases, and 2 bases lay outside the gene matches. CDR3 DNA: TGTGCCAGCAGCTTAACTAGCGGGGGCAACCAAGAGACCCAGTACTTC. It specifies CASSLTSGGNQETQYF.

This clone appeared a single time. This chain joins TRBV14 and TRBJ2-4; D is unresolved. Germline loops: CDR1 SGHDN, CDR2 FVKESK. This CDR3 is 14 amino acids long. The V and J ends lost 1 base and 1 base respectively, with 5 bases between them. CDR3 DNA: TGTGCCAGCAGCCAAGCTGGGGCCAAAAACATTCAGTACTTC. The encoded protein is CASSQAGAKNIQYF.

This sequence joins TRBV30 and TRBJ2-1, with D hard to call. Trimming removed 5 bases from V and 4 bases from J, with 6 bases in between. The CDR3 runs to 11 residues. Germline CDR1 reads GTSNPN; CDR2 reads SVGIG (reference sequence). Here the CDR3 reads CAWHRYNEQFF. Written as DNA, the CDR3 is TGTGCCTGGCACAGATACAATGAGCAGTTCTTC.

This clone was observed a single time. The chain has TRBV25-1 and TRBJ1-3; a possible D gene is TRBD1 (5 bases). The CDR3 has 16 residues. From germline, CDR1 is MGHDK and CDR2 SYGVNS. V was clipped by 4 bases and J by 0 bases, with 13 bases between them. The CDR3 reads CASSATTGTSGNTIYF. CDR3 nucleotide sequence: TGTGCCAGCAGTGCCACTACCGGGACCTCTGGAAACACCATATATTTT.